This T cell receptor beta chain comes out of a study of blood T cell repertoires in COVID-19. In the original workflow: The assay estimated nucleated cells by amplifying reference gene primers. Data came from immunoSEQ multiplex PCR; TCRdb stores just in-frame clones and leaves some out. V and J calls and clone size are copied from that table; D and trimming were computed from the DNA. The sample has about 390,000 clones; over 75% are singletons. The germline CDR1 and CDR2 sequences are SGHRS and YFSETQ. Trimming cost V 2 bases and J 5 bases, with 11 bases left between them. CDR3 length: 14 residues. Only one count was recorded for this clone.

The sequence was obtained from a woman aged 55-75 years with COVID-19, enrolled during active disease. The V gene is TRBV5-1, the J gene TRBJ1-5; D might be TRBD1 (6 bases). Sequenced material: peripheral blood. CDR3 amino acids: CASSLQGRDQPQHF. In nucleotides, the CDR3 is TGCGCCAGCAGCTTACAGGGAAGGGATCAGCCCCAGCATTTT.